This T cell receptor (beta chain) is drawn from a study of response to subunit inactivated influenza vaccine. Study results and caveats: Seasonal influenza vaccination, on each occasion, was suggested by the authors to recruit few new T cells.

In its sample, this clonotype was seen many times. Its antigen is currently unknown. The CDR3 sequence is 15 residues long. Deletions cut 0 bases from V and 0 bases from J, with 8 bases between. The germline CDR1 and CDR2 sequences are SGHTA and FQGNSA. TCRdb fed the RT-PCR reads into MiXCR, producing one record per CDR3 protein. The profile shows 300,000 to 350,000 distinct CDR3 sequences, 20% to 25% of them singletons. The V gene is TRBV7-2, the J gene TRBJ1-1; perhaps TRBD1 as D (5 bases). Sequences were derived from PBMCs from blood, sampled less than 22 months after vaccination. This TCR was sampled from a man aged 45 to 75 who received an inactivated influenza vaccine. The CDR3 region is CASSLAPGVNTEAFF. In DNA, the CDR3 is TGTGCCAGCAGCTTAGCGCCGGGGGTGAACACTGAAGCTTTCTTT.